Below are 22 T cell receptor beta chains sequenced from a single sample in a study of blood T cell repertoires in COVID-19 (TCRdb year 2020). To prepare the library, the immunoSEQ multiplex PCR assay was applied. TCRdb limited this immuneACCESS table to in-frame rearrangements with V and J called. A share of clones is missing; checked studies link under half to unresolved V genes, and the rest is unexplained. A total of around 16,000 clones appear in this sample, approximately 76% of them only once. The ten largest make up roughly 31% of the sample. What was sequenced was peripheral blood. These receptors all stem from a man between 65 and 85 years old with active or convalescent COVID-19.

This clone was picked up one time. V is TRBV2 and J is TRBJ1-1; D not certain. The CDR3 covers 15 residues. CDR1 is SNHLY, CDR2 FYNNEI, per germline. Trimming stripped 7 bases from V and 5 bases from J, with 20 bases between. This CDR3 is CASIQPPGMGTEAFF. Written as DNA, the CDR3 is TGTGCCAGCATCCAACCGCCGGGGATGGGGACTGAAGCTTTCTTT.

The chain joins TRBV28 to TRBJ2-7; 9 bases align to TRBD1. CDR1 is MDHEN, CDR2 SYDVKM, per germline. This CDR3 spans 16 amino acids. After removal of 5 bases from V and 4 bases from J, the junction contained 12 bases not matched to a gene. The CDR3 region is CASSPGPGQGEYEQYF. CDR3 DNA: TGTGCCAGCAGTCCGGGACCGGGACAGGGAGAATACGAGCAGTACTTC.

The count of this clone is one. This rearrangement joins TRBV24-1 to TRBJ2-1, with 9 bases that match TRBD1. This CDR3 has 14 residues. The V and J ends lost 4 bases and 8 bases, in that order; junction bases with no gene match: 5. From germline, CDR1 is KGHDR and CDR2 SFDVKD. DNA of the CDR3: TGTGCCACCAGTGACCAGCGGACAGGGGATGAGCAGTTCTTC. Translating it yields CATSDQRTGDEQFF.

The rearrangement links TRBV7-2 to TRBJ1-5; D may be TRBD1 (5 bases). This CDR3 has 15 amino acids. The germline V gene has CDR1 SGHTA and CDR2 FQGNSA. Trimming cost V 2 bases and J 4 bases, with 12 bases left between them. The CDR3, as DNA: TGTGCCAGCAGCTTAAGTGGGGGGGGGAATCAGCCCCAGCATTTT. This codes for CASSLSGGGNQPQHF. Combining the CDR3 with reference TRBV7-2 and TRBJ1-5 gives the whole variable domain GAGVSQSPSNKVTEKGKDVELRCDPISGHTALYWYRQSLGQGLEFLIYFQGNSAPDKSGLPSDRFSAERTGGSVSTLTIQRTQQEDSAVYLCASSLSGGGNQPQHFGDGTRLSIL.

This chain links TRBV28 with TRBJ1-1, with no clear D. Trimming removed 4 bases at V and 1 base at J, with 10 bases between. The CDR3 length is 14 residues. From germline, CDR1 is MDHEN and CDR2 SYDVKM. CDR3 DNA sequence: TGTGCCAGCAGTTCCGGGGAAGCGAACACTGAAGCTTTCTTT. Amino acid sequence: CASSSGEANTEAFF.

The chain is built from TRBV14 and TRBJ1-1, with D tentatively TRBD1 (6 bases). CDR3 length: 13 residues. Germline lookup yields CDR1 SGHDN and CDR2 FVKESK. V gave up 0 bases and J gave up 11 bases, with 13 bases separating them. Written as DNA, the CDR3 is TGTGCCAGCAGCCAAGATCTGGGGGCGGAGGCTTTCTTT. Translated, it gives CASSQDLGAEAFF.

This chain connects TRBV6-6 to TRBJ2-7; D not certain. The CDR3 length is 12 residues. Germline V gene lookup returns CDR1 MNHNY and CDR2 SVGAGI (reference sequence). V was clipped by 5 bases and J by 4 bases, with 9 bases between them. The CDR3 loop is CASSSARYEQYF. DNA for the CDR3: TGTGCCAGCAGTAGCGCTCGGTACGAGCAGTACTTC.

This clone was observed a single time. The chain combines TRBV18 with TRBJ2-7, with D maybe TRBD1 (6 bases). The V gene's germline CDR1 is KGHSH and CDR2 LQKENI. V dropped 4 bases and J dropped 1 base, with 11 bases sitting between them. This CDR3 region has 14 residues. CDR3 nucleotides: TGTGCCAGCTCACAAGGACAGTCTTCCTACGAGCAGTACTTC. Translating it yields CASSQGQSSYEQYF.

The chain is built from TRBV20-1 and TRBJ2-4, with TRBD2 identical over 9 bases. The junction had 9 bases not matched to a gene; V was cut back by 3 bases and J by 6 bases. The CDR3 consists of 15 residues. Germline assignment: CDR1 DFQATT and CDR2 SNEGSKA (reference sequence). The CDR3 sequence: CSASGVAGDLNIQYF. The CDR3 nucleotides read TGCAGTGCTAGTGGGGTAGCGGGAGATTTAAACATTCAGTACTTC.

This clone was seen more than once but under ten times. The rearrangement links TRBV3-1 (or the pseudogene TRBV3-2) to TRBJ2-7, with unresolved D. From germline, CDR1 is LGHDT and CDR2 YNNKEL (reference sequence). The CDR3 extends over 13 amino acids. The V end was cut by 3 bases, the J end by 2 bases, with 8 bases between. CDR3 DNA sequence: TGTGCCAGCAGCCACGACATGACCTACGAGCAGTACTTC. It encodes CASSHDMTYEQYF.

CDR3 in amino acids: CASTPLGTGLGGLRGELFF. As DNA, the CDR3 is TGTGCCAGCACCCCCTTAGGGACAGGTTTAGGGGGTTTACGAGGGGAACTGTTTTTT. This chain uses TRBV28 with TRBJ1-4; 8 nucleotides align to TRBD1. From germline, CDR1 is MDHEN and CDR2 SYDVKM. The CDR3 extends over 19 amino acids. V was clipped by 7 bases and J by 12 bases; unmatched bases: 28. Filled out from reference TRBV28 and TRBJ1-4, the complete variable domain reads DVKVTQSSRYLVKRTGEKVFLECVQDMDHENMFWYRQDPGLGLRLIYFSYDVKMKEKGDIPEGYSVSREKKERFSLILESASTNQTSMYLCASTPLGTGLGGLRGELFFGSGTQLSVL.

V is TRBV6-2 or TRBV6-3 and J is TRBJ2-4; 8 nucleotides line up with TRBD2. Germline lookup yields CDR1 MNHEY and CDR2 SVGEGT. The CDR3 has 15 amino acids. The V and J ends lost 4 bases and 2 bases, in that order; junction bases with no gene match: 4. The CDR3 region has the DNA TGTGCCAGCAGTTCAGCGGGGGCGACCAAAAACATTCAGTACTTC. It is translated as CASSSAGATKNIQYF.

The chain uses TRBV20-1 and TRBJ1-2; D call uncertain. V gave up 6 bases and J gave up 3 bases, with 11 bases separating them. The germline CDR1 and CDR2 sequences are DFQATT and SNEGSKA (reference sequence). The CDR3 extends over 12 amino acids. CDR3 in amino acids: CSASHTDYGYTF. The CDR3 coding sequence is TGCAGTGCCAGTCATACGGACTATGGCTACACCTTC.

This chain links TRBV6-1 with TRBJ2-7; D possibly corresponds to TRBD1 (6 bases). The CDR3 loop spans 17 amino acids. Trimming cost V 4 bases and J 2 bases, with 21 bases left between them. From germline, CDR1 is MNHNS and CDR2 SASEGT. The CDR3 region is CASSGQVHTFVTYEQYF. In DNA, the CDR3 is TGTGCCAGCAGTGGACAGGTCCACACATTTGTGACCTACGAGCAGTACTTC.

V usage is TRBV7-2 and J usage is TRBJ2-2, with D perhaps matching TRBD1 (6 bases). Trimming removed 8 bases at V and 1 base at J, with 14 bases between. Germline CDR1 reads SGHTA; CDR2 reads FQGNSA. The CDR3 is 15 amino acids. The CDR3 is CASGERTVNTGELFF. CDR3 in DNA: TGTGCCAGCGGGGAGAGGACAGTGAACACCGGGGAGCTGTTTTTT.

This clone is a singleton in its sample. The gene calls are TRBV28 and TRBJ1-4; 8 bases line up with TRBD1. Per the germline V gene, CDR1 is MDHEN and CDR2 is SYDVKM. The J segment lost 8 bases and the V segment lost 8 bases, leaving 10 bases of the junction unmatched. This CDR3 spans 14 amino acids. CDR3 nucleotide sequence: TGTGCCAGCGGATCAGGGGGCTATGAAGAAAAACTGTTTTTT. Translated: CASGSGGYEEKLFF.

V usage is TRBV9 and J usage is TRBJ1-6; D not resolved. Trimming cost V 4 bases and J 12 bases, with 11 bases left between them. CDR3 length equals 12 residues. Germline loops: CDR1 SGDLS, CDR2 YYNGEE. DNA for the CDR3: TGTGCCAGCAGCCCTAGCGGGGAACCCCTCCACTTT. Its translation: CASSPSGEPLHF.

The chain is built from TRBV2 and TRBJ2-5; D remains unclear. V shed 4 bases and J shed 0 bases, with 12 bases lying between them. The germline V gene encodes CDR1 SNHLY and CDR2 FYNNEI. This CDR3 spans 15 amino acids. CDR3 in amino acids: CASSGSTLYQETQYF. The CDR3, as DNA: TGTGCCAGCAGTGGCTCGACATTGTACCAAGAGACCCAGTACTTC.

The sample holds a few counts of this clone. The CDR3 nucleotides are TGTGCCAGCAGCCTGGGACTAGCGGGCGTTACAGATACGCAGTATTTT. Translated, it gives CASSLGLAGVTDTQYF. The chain links TRBV7-6 to TRBJ2-3; 12 positions match TRBD2. Germline CDR1 reads SGHVS; CDR2 reads FNYEAQ. V lost 5 bases and J lost 3; bases outside the gene matches: 6. The CDR3 is made up of 16 amino acids.

The chain employs TRBV6-2 or TRBV6-3 and TRBJ2-1, with 7 bases identical to TRBD2. The V gene's germline CDR1 is MNHEY and CDR2 SVGEGT. The CDR3 covers 15 residues. Trimming took 2 bases from V and 9 from J; bases not matched to a gene: 10. CDR3 sequence (DNA): TGTGCCAGCAGTTACGCAGTGGAGGGGAGGGGTGAGCAGTTCTTC. Translated: CASSYAVEGRGEQFF.

V and J are TRBV6-1 and TRBJ1-2; 7 bases agree with TRBD1. The V gene's germline CDR1 is MNHNS and CDR2 SASEGT. The CDR3 sequence is 14 residues long. V dropped 2 bases and J dropped 5; count of bases not matched to a gene: 5. This CDR3 reads CASSETGDRYGYTF. The CDR3, as DNA: TGTGCCAGCAGTGAAACAGGGGATCGGTATGGCTACACCTTC.

The chain links TRBV30 to TRBJ2-2; the D gene is possibly TRBD2 (5 bases). Trimming removed 0 bases from V and 6 bases from J, with 17 bases in between. Germline CDR1 and CDR2: GTSNPN and SVGIG (reference sequence). The CDR3 runs to 16 residues. In nucleotides, the CDR3 is TGTGCCTGGAGTGTAGGGAGCGGCCGGGGTGCCGGGGAGCTGTTTTTT. This encodes CAWSVGSGRGAGELFF.